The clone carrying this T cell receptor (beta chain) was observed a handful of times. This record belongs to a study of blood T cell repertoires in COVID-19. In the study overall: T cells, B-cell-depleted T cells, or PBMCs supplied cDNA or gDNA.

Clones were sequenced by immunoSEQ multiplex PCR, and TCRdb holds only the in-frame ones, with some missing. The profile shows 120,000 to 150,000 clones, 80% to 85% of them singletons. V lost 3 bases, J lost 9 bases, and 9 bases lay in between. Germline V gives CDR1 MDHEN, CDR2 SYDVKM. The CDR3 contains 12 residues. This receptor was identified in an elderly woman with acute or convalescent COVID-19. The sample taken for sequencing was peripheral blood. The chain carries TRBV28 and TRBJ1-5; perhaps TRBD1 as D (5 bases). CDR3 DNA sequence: TGTGCCAGCAGTTTGAGTAGGGGGCCCCAGCATTTT. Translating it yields CASSLSRGPQHF.